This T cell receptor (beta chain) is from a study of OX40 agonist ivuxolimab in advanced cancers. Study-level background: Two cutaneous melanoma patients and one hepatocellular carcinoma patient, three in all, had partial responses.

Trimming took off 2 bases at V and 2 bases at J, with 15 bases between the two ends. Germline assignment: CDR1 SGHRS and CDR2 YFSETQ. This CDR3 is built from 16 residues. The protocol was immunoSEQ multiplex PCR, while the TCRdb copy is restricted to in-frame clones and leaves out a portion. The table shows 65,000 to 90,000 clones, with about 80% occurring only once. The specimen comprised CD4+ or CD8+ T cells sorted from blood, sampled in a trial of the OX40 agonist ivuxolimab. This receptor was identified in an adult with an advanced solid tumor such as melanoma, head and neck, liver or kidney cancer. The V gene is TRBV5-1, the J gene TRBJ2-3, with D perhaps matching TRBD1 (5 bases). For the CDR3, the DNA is TGCGCCAGCAGCTTCCAGGGCGACCCAACCACAGATACGCAGTATTTT. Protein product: CASSFQGDPTTDTQYF.